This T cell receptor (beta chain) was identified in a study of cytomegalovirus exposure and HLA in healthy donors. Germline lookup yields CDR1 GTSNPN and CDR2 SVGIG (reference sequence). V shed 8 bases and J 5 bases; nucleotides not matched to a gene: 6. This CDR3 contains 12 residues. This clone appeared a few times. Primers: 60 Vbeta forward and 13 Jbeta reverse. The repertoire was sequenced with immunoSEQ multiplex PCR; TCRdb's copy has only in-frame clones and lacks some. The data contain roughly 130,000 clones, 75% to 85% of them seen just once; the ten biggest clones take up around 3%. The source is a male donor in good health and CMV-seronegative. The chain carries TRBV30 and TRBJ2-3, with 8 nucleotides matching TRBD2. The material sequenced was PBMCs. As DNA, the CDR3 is TGTGCCCGAAGCGGGGGAGGAGATACGCAGTATTTT. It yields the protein CARSGGGDTQYF. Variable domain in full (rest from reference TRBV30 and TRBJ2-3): SQTIHQWPATLVQPVGSPLSLECTVEGTSNPNLYWYRQAAGRGLQLLFYSVGIGQISSEVPQNLSASRPQDRQFILSSKKLLLSDSGFYLCARSGGGDTQYFGPGTRLTVL.